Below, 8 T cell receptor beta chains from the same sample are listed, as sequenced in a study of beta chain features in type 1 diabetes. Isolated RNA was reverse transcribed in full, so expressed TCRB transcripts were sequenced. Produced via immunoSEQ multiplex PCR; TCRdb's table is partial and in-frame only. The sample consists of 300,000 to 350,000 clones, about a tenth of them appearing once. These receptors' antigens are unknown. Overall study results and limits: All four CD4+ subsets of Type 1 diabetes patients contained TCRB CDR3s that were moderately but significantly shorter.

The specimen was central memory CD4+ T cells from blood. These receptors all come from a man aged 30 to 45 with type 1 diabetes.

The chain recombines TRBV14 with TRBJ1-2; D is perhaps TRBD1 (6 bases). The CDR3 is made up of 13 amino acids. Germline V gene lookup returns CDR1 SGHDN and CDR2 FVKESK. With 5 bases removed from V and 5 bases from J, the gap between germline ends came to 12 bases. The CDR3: CASSVGQLYGYTF. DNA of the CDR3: TGTGCCAGCAGCGTTGGACAGTTGTATGGCTACACCTTC.

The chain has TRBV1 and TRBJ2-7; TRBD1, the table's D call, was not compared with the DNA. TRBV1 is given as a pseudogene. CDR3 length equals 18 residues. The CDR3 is CTSSQKPSRDRGGYEQYF. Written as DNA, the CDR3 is TGCACCAGCAGCCAAAAGCCGTCTCGGGACAGGGGAGGATACGAGCAGTACTTC.

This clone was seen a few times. Written as DNA, the CDR3 is TGTGCCAGCATCGGTCAGGGGAGGTGGAATGAGCAGTTCTTC. It yields the protein CASIGQGRWNEQFF. The chain couples TRBV5-6 to TRBJ2-1; D tentatively reads TRBD1 or TRBD2 (6 bases each). This CDR3 is 14 amino acids long. Germline V gene lookup returns CDR1 SGHDT and CDR2 YYEEEE. Trimming removed 6 bases at V and 7 bases at J, with 17 bases between.

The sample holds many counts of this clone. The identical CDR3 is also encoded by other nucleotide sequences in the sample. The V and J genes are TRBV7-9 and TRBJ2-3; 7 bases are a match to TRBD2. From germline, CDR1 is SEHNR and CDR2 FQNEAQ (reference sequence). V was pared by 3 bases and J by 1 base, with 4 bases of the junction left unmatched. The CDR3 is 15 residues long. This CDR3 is CASSFASGGTDTQYF. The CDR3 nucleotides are TGTGCCAGCAGCTTTGCCAGCGGGGGCACAGATACGCAGTATTTT. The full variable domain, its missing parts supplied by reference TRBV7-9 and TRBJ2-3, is DTGVSQNPRHKITKRGQNVTFRCDPISEHNRLYWYRQTLGQGPEFLTYFQNEAQLEKSRLLSDRFSAERPKGSFSTLEIQRTEQGDSAMYLCASSFASGGTDTQYFGPGTRLTVL.

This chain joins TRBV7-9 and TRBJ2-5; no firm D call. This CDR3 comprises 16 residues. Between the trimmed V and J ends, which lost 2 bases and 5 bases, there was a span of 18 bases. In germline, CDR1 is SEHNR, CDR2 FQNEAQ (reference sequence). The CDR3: CASSLKPTVLEETQYF. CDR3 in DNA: TGTGCCAGCAGCTTAAAGCCTACCGTCCTAGAGGAGACCCAGTACTTC.

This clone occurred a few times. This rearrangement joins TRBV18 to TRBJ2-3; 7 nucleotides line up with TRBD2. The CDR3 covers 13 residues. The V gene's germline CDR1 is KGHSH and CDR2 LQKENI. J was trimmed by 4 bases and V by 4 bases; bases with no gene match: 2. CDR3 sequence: CASSQGGADTQYF. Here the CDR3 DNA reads TGTGCCAGCTCACAGGGAGGGGCAGATACGCAGTATTTT.

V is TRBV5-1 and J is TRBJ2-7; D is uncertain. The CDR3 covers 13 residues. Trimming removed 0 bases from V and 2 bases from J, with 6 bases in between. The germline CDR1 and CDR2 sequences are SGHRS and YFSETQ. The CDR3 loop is CASSLGVAYEQYF. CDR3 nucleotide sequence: TGCGCCAGCAGCTTGGGGGTGGCCTACGAGCAGTACTTC.

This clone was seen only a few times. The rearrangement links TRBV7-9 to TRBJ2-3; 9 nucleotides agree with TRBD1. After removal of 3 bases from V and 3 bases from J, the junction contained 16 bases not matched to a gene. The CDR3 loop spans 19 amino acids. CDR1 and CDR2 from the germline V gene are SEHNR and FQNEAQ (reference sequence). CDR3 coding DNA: TGTGCCAGCAGCTTTTATACAGGGGGCTTGTTGTATCTGACAGATACGCAGTATTTT. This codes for CASSFYTGGLLYLTDTQYF.